The rows below give T cell receptor beta chains drawn from one sample of a study of blood T cell repertoires in COVID-19. Method: immunoSEQ multiplex PCR; TCRdb's copy keeps in-frame clones and lacks some. The sample yields fewer than 130,000 clones, roughly 85% seen once. The material sequenced was peripheral blood. The receptors derive from a human donor in a cohort sampled during active COVID-19. The CDR3 runs from the conserved cysteine through the conserved F or W. The D gene is left open where the match is weak. The size field is filled for only some rows; it gives once, few, many or a size class.

v_gene,j_gene,abundance,len,d_gene,CDR3aa,CDR3nt
TRBV7-2,TRBJ2-1,.,16,.,CASSPRGGGAYNEQFF,TGTGCCAGCAGCCCCCGAGGGGGCGGGGCCTACAATGAGCAGTTCTTC
TRBV4-3,TRBJ1-4,.,18,TRBD1,CASSQARTGGMTNEKLFF,TGCGCCAGCAGCCAAGCCAGGACAGGGGGCATGACTAATGAAAAACTGTTTTTT
TRBV24-1,TRBJ2-7,.,20,TRBD1,CATSDIPGTGDERVPYEQYF,TGTGCCACCAGTGATATCCCCGGGACAGGGGACGAGAGGGTTCCCTACGAGCAGTACTTC
TRBV2,TRBJ2-1,few,11,.,CASSESNEQFF,TGTGCCAGCAGTGAGAGCAATGAGCAGTTCTTC
TRBV18,TRBJ2-7,.,18,TRBD1,CASSPQQGMYSSYSEQYF,TGTGCCAGCTCACCACAACAGGGGATGTATTCCTCTTACAGCGAGCAGTACTTC
TRBV27,TRBJ1-2,.,13,.,CASRTGLGYGYTF,TGTGCCAGCAGAACAGGGCTTGGGTATGGCTACACCTTC
TRBV3-1/TRBV3-2,TRBJ1-1,once,15,TRBD1,CASSPSGTGGTEAFF,TGTGCCAGCAGCCCCTCCGGGACAGGGGGCACTGAAGCTTTCTTT
TRBV4-2,TRBJ2-1,once,17,TRBD2,CASSRTYSGSSYNEQFF,TGTGCCAGCAGTCGGACGTATAGCGGGTCTTCCTACAATGAGCAGTTCTTC
TRBV27,TRBJ2-1,.,14,TRBD2,CASRSAGVANEQFF,TGTGCCAGCAGGTCTGCGGGAGTGGCCAATGAGCAGTTCTTC
TRBV10-3,TRBJ1-2,once,14,TRBD1,CAISPGTGGGGYTF,TGTGCCATCAGTCCTGGGACAGGGGGCGGCGGCTACACCTTC
TRBV28,TRBJ1-2,.,17,.,CASSSPSRGGLTYGYTF,TGTGCCAGCAGTTCCCCTTCACGGGGGGGTCTGACCTATGGCTACACCTTC
TRBV18,TRBJ2-7,.,13,.,CASSPPTRGEQYF,TGTGCCAGCTCACCACCGACCAGGGGAGAACAGTACTTC
TRBV5-1,TRBJ2-2,.,15,TRBD1,CASSSLQGASGELFF,TGCGCCAGCAGCTCTTTACAGGGGGCAAGCGGGGAGCTGTTTTTT
TRBV6-5,TRBJ1-2,.,15,TRBD1,CASRPTGAVSYGYTF,TGTGCCAGCAGGCCGACAGGGGCTGTATCCTATGGCTACACCTTC
TRBV6-2/TRBV6-3,TRBJ2-3,.,13,.,CASSGHRADTQYF,TGTGCCAGCAGTGGCCACAGGGCAGATACGCAGTATTTT
TRBV2,TRBJ2-5,.,12,.,CASSELQETQYF,TGTGCCAGCAGTGAACTCCAAGAGACCCAGTACTTC
TRBV2,TRBJ2-7,.,11,.,CASSEAAEQYF,TGTGCCAGCAGTGAAGCGGCCGAGCAGTACTTC
TRBV3-1/TRBV3-2,TRBJ1-1,.,15,.,CASSQDSAGDTEAFF,TGTGCCAGCAGCCAAGATTCGGCAGGGGACACTGAAGCTTTCTTT
TRBV6-2/TRBV6-3,TRBJ1-5,.,12,.,CASSLVYSPQHF,TGTGCCAGCAGTCTGGTGTATAGCCCCCAGCATTTT
TRBV7-2,TRBJ2-2,.,14,TRBD2,CASSGLAGTGELFF,TGTGCCAGCAGCGGACTAGCGGGCACCGGGGAGCTGTTTTTT
TRBV6-5,TRBJ1-4,once,15,TRBD1,CASSYSLTGGEKLFF,TGTGCCAGCAGTTACTCCTTGACAGGGGGGGAAAAACTGTTTTTT
TRBV6-4,TRBJ1-6,.,13,.,CASSDSLNSPLHF,TGTGCCAGCAGTGACTCTCTGAATTCACCCCTCCACTTT
TRBV5-5,TRBJ2-7,once,13,.,CASSFLDKTEQYF,TGTGCCAGCAGCTTTCTGGACAAGACGGAGCAGTACTTC
TRBV13,TRBJ2-2,.,18,.,CASSSYTPITGSTGELFF,TGTGCCAGCAGCTCGTACACACCGATTACAGGGAGCACCGGGGAGCTGTTTTTT
TRBV10-1,TRBJ2-3,few,16,TRBD2,CASSESSSGVTDTQYF,TGCGCCAGCAGTGAGTCCTCTAGCGGGGTCACAGATACGCAGTATTTT
TRBV10-3,TRBJ2-3,.,15,TRBD2,CAISSGGISTDTQYF,TGTGCCATCAGTAGCGGGGGGATTAGCACAGATACGCAGTATTTT
TRBV7-9,TRBJ2-3,many,14,TRBD2,CASISSGTADTQYF,TGTGCCAGCATCTCTAGCGGGACAGCAGATACGCAGTATTTT
TRBV12-2,TRBJ2-3,.,19,.,CASRSRTSGSPTSTDTQYF,TGTGCAAGTCGCTCCCGGACTAGCGGGAGCCCCACTAGCACAGATACGCAGTATTTT
TRBV12-5,TRBJ1-1,.,15,TRBD1,CASGRGTGEAMEAFF,TGTGCTAGTGGCCGAGGGACAGGGGAGGCGATGGAAGCTTTCTTT
TRBV11-2,TRBJ1-4,.,13,.,CASASGTNEKLFF,TGTGCCAGCGCTAGTGGAACTAATGAAAAACTGTTTTTT
TRBV2,TRBJ2-3,.,15,TRBD2,CASSELAGSEDTQYF,TGTGCCAGCAGTGAACTAGCGGGGTCGGAGGATACGCAGTATTTT
TRBV5-4,TRBJ2-7,.,18,TRBD2,CASSLGLAGGPKLNEQYF,TGTGCCAGCAGCTTGGGGCTAGCGGGAGGGCCGAAATTGAACGAGCAGTACTTC
TRBV4-3,TRBJ1-4,.,16,.,CASSQDWGRANEKLFF,TGCGCCAGCAGCCAAGATTGGGGGCGGGCTAATGAAAAACTGTTTTTT
TRBV9,TRBJ2-3,.,12,.,CASSVVGGELYF,TGTGCCAGCAGCGTAGTCGGAGGGGAGCTGTATTTT
TRBV27,TRBJ2-5,.,14,.,CASSLRESQETQYF,TGTGCCAGCAGTTTAAGGGAGTCCCAAGAGACCCAGTACTTC
TRBV6-5,TRBJ2-2,.,14,.,CASRYHAGTGELFF,TGTGCCAGCAGGTATCATGCAGGAACCGGGGAGCTGTTTTTT
TRBV6-1,TRBJ1-5,.,15,.,CASSEDGIRSQPQHF,TGTGCCAGCAGTGAAGACGGGATCCGGAGCCAGCCCCAGCATTTT
TRBV4-1,TRBJ2-1,.,13,.,CASSQDRGWEQFF,TGCGCCAGCAGCCAAGATCGAGGGTGGGAGCAGTTCTTC
TRBV2,TRBJ2-7,.,14,.,CASSDGQPAYEQYF,TGTGCCAGCAGTGATGGACAGCCCGCCTACGAGCAGTACTTC
TRBV28,TRBJ1-4,.,15,TRBD1,CASSAHGTGVKKLFF,TGTGCCAGCAGTGCCCACGGGACAGGGGTGAAAAAACTGTTTTTT
TRBV11-2,TRBJ2-7,.,13,TRBD1,CASSPGQPYEQYF,TGTGCCAGCAGCCCGGGACAGCCCTACGAGCAGTACTTC
TRBV18,TRBJ1-1,once,14,.,CASSPLDRNTEAFF,TGTGCCAGCTCACCACTGGACAGGAACACTGAAGCTTTCTTT
TRBV7-9,TRBJ1-1,.,11,.,CASSLYTEAFF,TGTGCCAGCAGCCTATACACTGAAGCTTTCTTT
TRBV10-3,TRBJ1-4,.,13,.,CAIGTSTNEKLFF,TGTGCCATCGGGACATCAACTAATGAAAAACTGTTTTTT
TRBV9,TRBJ2-7,.,15,TRBD2,CASSPLAGETYEQYF,TGTGCCAGCAGCCCACTAGCGGGGGAAACCTACGAGCAGTACTTC
TRBV29-1,TRBJ2-7,.,11,.,CSGGAAYEQYF,TGCAGCGGGGGGGCAGCCTACGAGCAGTACTTC
TRBV6-6,TRBJ1-6,.,14,.,CASSYSESNSPLHF,TGTGCCAGCAGTTACTCGGAGAGCAATTCACCCCTCCACTTT
TRBV29-1,TRBJ1-1,.,14,TRBD1,CSVSNAGGGTEAFF,TGCAGCGTCTCTAATGCAGGGGGAGGCACTGAAGCTTTCTTT
TRBV28,TRBJ1-4,.,14,.,CASSTTGSVEKLFF,TGTGCCAGCAGTACCACAGGGTCTGTTGAAAAACTGTTTTTT